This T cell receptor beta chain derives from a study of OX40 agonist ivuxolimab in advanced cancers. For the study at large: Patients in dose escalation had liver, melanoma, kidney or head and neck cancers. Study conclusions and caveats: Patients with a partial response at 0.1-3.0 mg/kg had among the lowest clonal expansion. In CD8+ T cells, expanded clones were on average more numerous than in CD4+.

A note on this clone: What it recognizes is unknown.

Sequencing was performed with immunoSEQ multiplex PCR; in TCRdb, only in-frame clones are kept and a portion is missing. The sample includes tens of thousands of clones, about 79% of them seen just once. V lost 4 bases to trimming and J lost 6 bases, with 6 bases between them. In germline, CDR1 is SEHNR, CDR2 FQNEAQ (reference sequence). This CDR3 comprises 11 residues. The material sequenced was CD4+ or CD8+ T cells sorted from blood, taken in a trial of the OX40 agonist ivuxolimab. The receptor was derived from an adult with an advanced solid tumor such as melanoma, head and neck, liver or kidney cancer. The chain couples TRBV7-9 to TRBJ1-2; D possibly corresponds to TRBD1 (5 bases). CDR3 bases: TGTGCCAGCAGCTGGGGGGATGGCTACACCTTC. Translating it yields CASSWGDGYTF. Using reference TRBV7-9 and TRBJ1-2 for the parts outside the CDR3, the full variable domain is DTGVSQNPRHKITKRGQNVTFRCDPISEHNRLYWYRQTLGQGPEFLTYFQNEAQLEKSRLLSDRFSAERPKGSFSTLEIQRTEQGDSAMYLCASSWGDGYTFGSGTRLTVV.